The 23 T cell receptor beta chains in this list originate from one sample, sequenced in a study of cytomegalovirus exposure and HLA in healthy donors. 60 Vbeta and 13 Jbeta primers were used in PCR. Sequenced by immunoSEQ multiplex PCR; TCRdb stores in-frame clones only, minus some. The profile shows some 130,000 clones, 74% of them singletons. What was sequenced was PBMCs. These receptors all come from a male donor in good health and CMV-seronegative.

The chain links TRBV11-2 to TRBJ2-1; 7 nucleotides align to TRBD2. V trimming: 2 bases; J trimming: 8 bases; junction bases outside the gene matches: 9. The germline gives CDR1 SGHAT, CDR2 FQNNGV. This CDR3 has 15 amino acids. The chain's CDR3 is CASSLFFGGVDEQFF. Written as DNA, the CDR3 is TGTGCCAGCAGCTTATTTTTTGGGGGGGTCGATGAGCAGTTCTTC. Combining the CDR3 with reference TRBV11-2 and TRBJ2-1 gives the whole variable domain EAGVAQSPRYKIIEKRQSVAFWCNPISGHATLYWYQQILGQGPKLLIQFQNNGVVDDSQLPKDRFSAERLKGVDSTLKIQPAKLEDSAVYLCASSLFFGGVDEQFFGPGTRLTVL.

The chain combines TRBV6-6 with TRBJ2-7, with 11 nucleotides matching TRBD1. CDR3 length: 13 residues. CDR1 is MNHNY and CDR2 is SVGAGI in the germline V gene (reference sequence). The J segment lost 5 bases and the V segment lost 10 bases, leaving 7 bases of the junction unmatched. The CDR3 DNA is TGTGCCACGTCGAGGACAGGGGGCGACGAGCAGTACTTC. Encoded protein: CATSRTGGDEQYF.

This clone was seen a few times. The V gene is TRBV19, the J gene TRBJ2-2; D call uncertain. This CDR3 spans 15 amino acids. CDR1 is LNHDA, CDR2 SQIVND, per germline (reference sequence). The V gene lost 3 bases and the J gene lost 1 base, with 9 bases spanning the gap. In DNA, the CDR3 is TGTGCCAGTAGTATTACACAGCTGAACACCGGGGAGCTGTTTTTT. Amino acids: CASSITQLNTGELFF.

The chain is built from TRBV10-3 and TRBJ1-5; D possibly corresponds to TRBD1 (5 bases). This CDR3 comprises 16 residues. Germline V CDR1 and CDR2: ENHRY, SYGVKD. Trimming removed 0 bases from V and 6 bases from J, with 15 bases in between. The CDR3 here is CAISESQGTPGQPQHF. The DNA of the CDR3 is TGTGCCATCAGTGAGTCCCAGGGAACTCCGGGTCAGCCCCAGCATTTT.

The chain combines TRBV2 with TRBJ2-5; 7 nucleotides line up with TRBD1. The CDR3 length is 18 residues. V dropped 0 bases and J dropped 1; count of bases not matched to a gene: 11. Germline assignment: CDR1 SNHLY and CDR2 FYNNEI. The CDR3 spells CASSEAQTGIGAQETQYF. The CDR3 DNA follows: TGTGCCAGCAGTGAAGCCCAGACAGGGATCGGGGCCCAAGAGACCCAGTACTTC.

The chain joins TRBV7-6 to TRBJ2-1; 10 bases are shared with TRBD1. The germline CDR1 and CDR2 sequences are SGHVS and FNYEAQ. The CDR3 has 13 residues. J was trimmed by 10 bases and V by 5 bases; bases with no gene match: 5. CDR3 nucleotides: TGTGCCAGCAGCACCCGGACAGGGGGGGAGCAGTTCTTC. Translation gives CASSTRTGGEQFF.

The chain joins TRBV27 to TRBJ2-5; 14 bases agree with TRBD2. The closer fit of TRBJ2-7 to the DNA end suggests the J call may be wrong. CDR1 and CDR2 (germline): MNHEY, SMNVEV (reference sequence). This CDR3 is built from 15 residues. The CDR3 DNA reads as TGTGCCAGCAGTTTAGGGACTAGCGGGAGTTACGAGCAGTACTTC. Translated, it gives CASSLGTSGSYEQYF.

The V gene is TRBV11-3, the J gene TRBJ2-4, with D maybe TRBD2 (5 bases). The CDR3 loop spans 18 amino acids. Trimming stripped 0 bases from V and 0 bases from J, with 15 bases between. The germline gives CDR1 SGHNT, CDR2 YENEEA. The CDR3 coding sequence is TGTGCCAGCAGCTTAGATCAAGGAGTCGGACTAGCCAAAAACATTCAGTACTTC. This sequence encodes CASSLDQGVGLAKNIQYF.

J is TRBJ1-2 and V is TRBV9; possible D gene TRBD1, 5 bases. The CDR3 spans 16 residues. Trimming shortened V by 0 bases and J by 8 bases, and 20 bases separated the two germline ends. From germline, CDR1 is SGDLS and CDR2 YYNGEE. In DNA, the CDR3 is TGTGCCAGCAGCGTAGATCCCACAGGTTCAAGCTACGGCTACACCTTC. This gives the protein CASSVDPTGSSYGYTF.

CDR3 amino acids: CASSFSGGRTDTQYF. The CDR3, as DNA: TGTGCCAGCAGCTTTTCAGGGGGCCGTACAGATACGCAGTATTTT. The gene calls are TRBV7-8 and TRBJ2-3, with 8 bases fitting TRBD1. This CDR3 contains 15 residues. Germline V CDR1 and CDR2: SGHVS, FQNEAQ. Germline trimming cut 3 bases from V and 3 bases from J; bases unmatched to any gene: 5.

The chain carries TRBV5-6 and TRBJ2-3; TRBD2 aligns across 8 bases. This CDR3 comprises 16 residues. Germline trimming cut 0 bases from V and 1 base from J; bases unmatched to any gene: 4. Germline lookup yields CDR1 SGHDT and CDR2 YYEEEE. DNA for the CDR3: TGTGCCAGCAGCTTGGCAACTAGCGGCGGCACAGATACGCAGTATTTT. This sequence encodes CASSLATSGGTDTQYF.

This chain joins TRBV6-4 and TRBJ2-5; 7 bases align to TRBD2. Germline lookup yields CDR1 MRHNA and CDR2 SNTAGT. CDR3 size: 13 residues. The trim removed 4 bases at V and 5 bases at J, leaving 4 bases unmatched. The CDR3 protein is CASSVEGGETQYF. CDR3 coding DNA: TGTGCCAGCAGTGTCGAGGGAGGGGAGACCCAGTACTTC.

Remarks on this clone: The same CDR3 arises from other DNA sequences in this sample as well. The chain recombines TRBV7-8 with TRBJ2-3, with 7 bases fitting TRBD2. Unmatched junction bases numbered 6, after V lost 0 bases and J lost 3 bases. The CDR3 sequence is 16 residues long. Germline V gene lookup returns CDR1 SGHVS and CDR2 FQNEAQ. The CDR3 DNA sequence: TGTGCCAGCAGCTTAGCGAGGGACTACTCAACAGATACGCAGTATTTT. It encodes CASSLARDYSTDTQYF.

The J gene is TRBJ2-3, the V gene TRBV19; a possible D gene is TRBD2 (5 bases). The CDR3 runs to 11 residues. V lost 3 bases and J lost 13, with 11 bases in between. Germline V gene lookup returns CDR1 LNHDA and CDR2 SQIVND (reference sequence). CDR3 bases: TGTGCCAGTAGTATCAGAGGGCGGGAGTATTTT. This translates into CASSIRGREYF.

This chain's CDR3 is CASWERQGAGQYF. Here the CDR3 DNA reads TGTGCCAGCTGGGAAAGACAGGGCGCGGGGCAGTACTTC. This chain joins TRBV2 and TRBJ2-5; the D gene is possibly TRBD1 (7 bases). The CDR3 is 13 residues long. V shed 8 bases and J shed 11 bases, with 21 bases lying between them. CDR1 and CDR2 (germline): SNHLY, FYNNEI. The variable domain in full, completed from reference TRBV2 and TRBJ2-5, reads EPEVTQTPSHQVTQMGQEVILRCVPISNHLYFYWYRQILGQKVEFLVSFYNNEISEKSEIFDDQFSVERPDGSNFTLKIRSTKLEDSAMYFCASWERQGAGQYFGPGTRLLVL.

This clone was recorded a few times. The V gene is TRBV6-1, the J gene TRBJ1-1, with 9 bases aligning to TRBD1. This CDR3 contains 14 residues. CDR1 is MNHNS, CDR2 SASEGT, per germline. Unmatched junction bases numbered 6, after V lost 5 bases and J lost 5 bases. The CDR3 coding sequence is TGTGCCAGCAGTTCCAGGACAGGGGAGACTGAAGCTTTCTTT. Translated, it gives CASSSRTGETEAFF.

This chain joins TRBV2 and TRBJ1-4; perhaps TRBD1 as D (5 bases). CDR3 length: 13 residues. Between the trimmed V and J ends, which lost 7 bases and 8 bases, there was a span of 14 bases. Germline-derived CDR1 and CDR2 are SNHLY and FYNNEI. The CDR3 DNA is TGTGCCAGCAACCCTAGGCAGGGCGAAAAACTGTTTTTT. Translation: CASNPRQGEKLFF.

This clone appeared once. The chain recombines TRBV10-3 with TRBJ2-5; TRBD1 matches at 11 bases. Germline CDR1 is ENHRY and CDR2 is SYGVKD. Trimming at V came to 11 bases and at J to 4 bases, leaving 3 bases not matched to a gene. The CDR3 extends over 12 amino acids. The CDR3 is CAGGTGGETQYF. CDR3 bases: TGTGCCGGGGGGACAGGGGGAGAGACCCAGTACTTC.

This chain uses TRBV7-9 with TRBJ2-2, with 12 positions matching TRBD2. The CDR3 is 17 amino acids. V lost 4 bases and J lost 0; bases outside the gene matches: 3. Germline CDR1 reads SEHNR; CDR2 reads FQNEAQ (reference sequence). This chain's CDR3 is CASSSRTSGTNTGELFF. CDR3 sequence (DNA): TGTGCCAGCAGCTCAAGGACTAGCGGGACGAACACCGGGGAGCTGTTTTTT.

The genes are TRBV2 and TRBJ2-3; perhaps TRBD2 as D (6 bases). Germline V gives CDR1 SNHLY, CDR2 FYNNEI. Trimming took 11 bases from V and 8 from J, leaving 20 bases between them. CDR3 length equals 13 residues. The CDR3 DNA is TGTGCCTATTCGGGACTCACCCGGGCTACGCAGTATTTT. Amino acids: CAYSGLTRATQYF.

For the CDR3, the DNA is TGTGCCAGCAGCTTCACAGGATCCTCTGGAAACACCATATATTTT. Translated, it gives CASSFTGSSGNTIYF. V usage is TRBV11-2 and J usage is TRBJ1-3; possible D gene TRBD1, 5 bases. Trimming cost V 3 bases and J 0 bases, with 9 bases left between them. CDR3 length: 15 amino acids. The germline CDR1 and CDR2 sequences are SGHAT and FQNNGV.

V is TRBV5-1 and J is TRBJ2-7, with TRBD1 identical over 7 bases. Trimming at V came to 3 bases and at J to 2 bases, leaving 8 bases not matched to a gene. The CDR3 has 15 residues. The germline gives CDR1 SGHRS, CDR2 YFSETQ. The chain's CDR3 is CASSYPGTAAYEQYF. CDR3 DNA sequence: TGCGCCAGCAGCTATCCCGGGACAGCAGCCTACGAGCAGTACTTC.

The genes are TRBV4-3 and TRBJ2-2; no firm D call. Germline values: CDR1 LGHNA, CDR2 YSLEER. V was cut by 4 bases and J by 2 bases, with 11 bases left in between. This CDR3 is 15 amino acids long. The CDR3 coding sequence is TGCGCCAGCAGCCCTCAACCTATAAACACCGGGGAGCTGTTTTTT. It translates to CASSPQPINTGELFF.